The 3 T cell receptor beta chains below were found in one sample sequenced in a study of regulatory T cells in long-lasting Graves disease. Library construction for TCR beta used iRepertoire HTBI primers and Arm-PCR of CDR3 regions. MiXCR, applied by TCRdb to the multiplex PCR reads, yields one record per CDR3 protein. The sample consists of hundreds of thousands of distinct CDR3 sequences, approximately 15% of them appearing once. The time point was: newly diagnosed GD, antithyroid drugs for less than 3 months. From RNA extracted from PBMCs, the TCR library was made. The sample was also reused in another study, on T cells in Graves' hyperthyroidism and ophthalmopathy.

Source: peripheral blood mononuclear cells (PBMCs), taken at new diagnosis, from a patient treated with antithyroid drugs. The receptors were gathered from a woman aged 25 to 39 with Graves disease.

This sequence joins TRBV20-1 and TRBJ2-4; possibly TRBD2 for D (5 bases). V gave up 0 bases and J gave up 5 bases, with 8 bases separating them. The CDR3 spans 13 residues. The germline V gene encodes CDR1 DFQATT and CDR2 SNEGSKA (reference sequence). CDR3 loop: CSARDGGQNIQYF. As DNA, the CDR3 is TGCAGTGCTAGAGATGGAGGACAAAACATTCAGTACTTC.

V usage is TRBV6-2 or TRBV6-3 and J usage is TRBJ2-4; TRBD2 matches 14 bases. V dropped 7 bases and J dropped 2; count of bases not matched to a gene: 13. CDR1 and CDR2 from the germline V gene are MNHEY and SVGEGT. CDR3 length: 19 residues. The CDR3 DNA is TGTGCCAGCACCCCCAATGGACTAGCGGGAGGTGGGTCCAAAAACATTCAGTACTTC. The encoded protein is CASTPNGLAGGGSKNIQYF.

Ten or more counts support this clonotype. V gene TRBV7-3 combines with J gene TRBJ1-2; D perhaps matches TRBD1 (5 bases). This CDR3 is 14 amino acids long. Trimming cost V 1 base and J 5 bases, with 11 bases left between them. Germline CDR1 reads SGHTA; CDR2 reads FQGTGA. Here the CDR3 reads CASSLRGEKYGYTF. Here the CDR3 DNA reads TGTGCCAGCAGCTTAAGAGGGGAGAAATATGGCTACACCTTC.